This is a list of T cell receptor beta chains from one sample in a study of blood T cell repertoires in COVID-19. Profiled with immunoSEQ multiplex PCR; TCRdb holds only in-frame clones, not every one. The data show 90,000 to 100,000 clones, about 86% seen once. Sequencing input: peripheral blood. These receptors came from a man aged 55 to 70 with acute or convalescent COVID-19. CDR3s include the opening cysteine and the closing phenylalanine or tryptophan. D genes are given only for firm matches. A row's size may be missing; if present it is once, few, many or a size class.

abundance,j_gene,v_gene,d_gene,len,CDR3nt,CDR3aa
-,TRBJ1-2,TRBV27,TRBD1,14,TGTGCCAGACGGACAGGAATCCCTGGGTATGGCTACACCTTC,CARRTGIPGYGYTF
once,TRBJ1-1,TRBV24-1,-,16,TGTGCCACCAGTGACCCGGGCCCTACAGGGAGCACTGAAGCTTTCTTT,CATSDPGPTGSTEAFF
-,TRBJ2-3,TRBV7-7,TRBD1,15,TGTGCCAGCAGCCCCGGGACAGGCCCCACAGATACGCAGTATTTT,CASSPGTGPTDTQYF
-,TRBJ2-2,TRBV7-2,-,15,TGTGCCAGCAGCTTAGCCAGGAGGGGCACCGGGGAGCTGTTTTTT,CASSLARRGTGELFF
-,TRBJ2-1,TRBV5-4,TRBD2,16,TGTGCCAGCAGCTTGAAACTAGCGGGGGTTGAGAATGAGCAGTTCTTC,CASSLKLAGVENEQFF
-,TRBJ1-1,TRBV7-9,-,15,TGTGCCAGCAGCTTAGGTCCCCCAATGAACACTGAAGCTTTCTTT,CASSLGPPMNTEAFF
-,TRBJ1-3,TRBV29-1,-,11,TGCAGCGCGAAGGAGGGAAACACCATATATTTT,CSAKEGNTIYF
-,TRBJ1-3,TRBV7-2,-,15,TGTGCCAGCAGCTTAGTCTCCAGGGCTGGAAACACCATATATTTT,CASSLVSRAGNTIYF
-,TRBJ2-1,TRBV15,TRBD2,15,TGTGCCACCAGCAGAGATCCGGGAGGGCAGGATGAGCAGTTCTTC,CATSRDPGGQDEQFF
-,TRBJ1-5,TRBV7-3,TRBD1,14,TGTGCCAGCAGCAATAGGACAGGCCAACAGCCCCAGCATTTT,CASSNRTGQQPQHF
-,TRBJ2-1,TRBV18,TRBD2,16,TGTGCCAGCTCACCAGGGACTAGCGGGAGGGGCAATGAGCAGTTCTTC,CASSPGTSGRGNEQFF
-,TRBJ1-1,TRBV6-5,-,14,TGTGCCAGCAGGGATTACAGGGATCAATCTGAAGCTTTCTTT,CASRDYRDQSEAFF
-,TRBJ1-5,TRBV15,-,16,TGTGCCACCAGCAGAACGACAGCTAGGGTTAATCAGCCCCAGCATTTT,CATSRTTARVNQPQHF
once,TRBJ1-6,TRBV30,TRBD1,12,TGTGCCTTGGGACAGGGGTTTACACCCCTCCACTTT,CALGQGFTPLHF
-,TRBJ1-2,TRBV6-1,TRBD1,15,TGTGCCAGCAGTGACATGACAGGGGGTCTCGATGGCTACACCTTC,CASSDMTGGLDGYTF
-,TRBJ1-2,TRBV30,-,10,TGTGCCTGGAGCCAGCGCCCTCCAGACTTC,CAWSQRPPDF
once,TRBJ1-1,TRBV6-5,-,15,TGTGCCAGCAGTTACTCGGCCTTAATGAACACTGAAGCTTTCTTT,CASSYSALMNTEAFF
-,TRBJ1-1,TRBV7-8,-,18,TGTGCCAGCAGCTTAGCCAATTGGGGGGTCACCCCGAACACTGAAGCTTTCTTT,CASSLANWGVTPNTEAFF
-,TRBJ2-1,TRBV4-3,-,15,TGCGCCAGCAGCCAAGATAATAGCTGGTACAATGAGCAGTTCTTC,CASSQDNSWYNEQFF
-,TRBJ1-3,TRBV7-6,TRBD1,18,TGTGCCAGCAGCTTAACTGAACCCTCGGACAGGGCTGGAAACACCATATATTTT,CASSLTEPSDRAGNTIYF
-,TRBJ2-2,TRBV5-1,-,18,TGCGCCAGCAGCTTGAGGGTTACAGGAGCAACGAACACCGGGGAGCTGTTTTTT,CASSLRVTGATNTGELFF
medium-sized,TRBJ2-3,TRBV3-1/TRBV3-2,TRBD2,14,TGTGCCAGCAGCCAGGGCGGGGGGTTCGATACGCAGTATTTT,CASSQGGGFDTQYF
-,TRBJ2-1,TRBV5-1,TRBD2,18,TGCGCCAGCAGCCCCTTCGGACTAGCGGGAGGGTCCTACAATGAGCAGTTCTTC,CASSPFGLAGGSYNEQFF
-,TRBJ2-3,TRBV24-1,-,14,TGTGCCACCAGTGGGCCGACTAGCACAGATACGCAGTATTTT,CATSGPTSTDTQYF
-,TRBJ1-3,TRBV4-1,-,14,TGCGCCAGCAGCCAACGGGGGGTTGGAAACACCATATATTTT,CASSQRGVGNTIYF
-,TRBJ2-3,TRBV7-2,-,17,TGTGCCAGCAGCTTCCGACAGCGGCGGGGCTACACAGATACGCAGTATTTT,CASSFRQRRGYTDTQYF
few,TRBJ1-2,TRBV7-3,-,15,TGTGCCAGCAGCCAGGGCCCGGGCCTTAACTATGGCTACACCTTC,CASSQGPGLNYGYTF
once,TRBJ2-3,TRBV5-1,-,14,TGCGCCAGCAGCTATCAGGGTAGCACAGATACGCAGTATTTT,CASSYQGSTDTQYF
few,TRBJ2-2,TRBV24-1,TRBD2,17,TGTGCCACCAGTGACCGAGGGACTAGACCAGGTACCGGGGAGCTGTTTTTT,CATSDRGTRPGTGELFF
-,TRBJ2-1,TRBV24-1,-,17,TGTGCCACCAGTGACCTCCCCCGGGACACCAAATACAATGAGCAGTTCTTC,CATSDLPRDTKYNEQFF
-,TRBJ1-5,TRBV6-2/TRBV6-3,TRBD1,13,TGTGCCAGCAGTTATACAGGGGACCAGCCCCAGCATTTT,CASSYTGDQPQHF
-,TRBJ2-3,TRBV9,TRBD1,16,TGTGCCAGCAGCGTAGCTGGGGGACAGCGCACAGATACGCAGTATTTT,CASSVAGGQRTDTQYF
-,TRBJ2-5,TRBV29-1,-,11,TGCAGCGTTTCTAGGTTAGAGACCCAGTACTTC,CSVSRLETQYF
-,TRBJ1-2,TRBV6-2/TRBV6-3,TRBD1,16,TGTGCCAGCAGCCTTACTCAGGGGGCGATGGGCTATGGCTACACCTTC,CASSLTQGAMGYGYTF
-,TRBJ2-5,TRBV19,-,12,TGTGCCAGTAGTATCGGGGGTGAGACCCAGTACTTC,CASSIGGETQYF
once,TRBJ2-3,TRBV15,TRBD2,17,TGTGCCACCAGCAGGGGACTAGCGGGCTCTCTGCCGGATACGCAGTATTTT,CATSRGLAGSLPDTQYF